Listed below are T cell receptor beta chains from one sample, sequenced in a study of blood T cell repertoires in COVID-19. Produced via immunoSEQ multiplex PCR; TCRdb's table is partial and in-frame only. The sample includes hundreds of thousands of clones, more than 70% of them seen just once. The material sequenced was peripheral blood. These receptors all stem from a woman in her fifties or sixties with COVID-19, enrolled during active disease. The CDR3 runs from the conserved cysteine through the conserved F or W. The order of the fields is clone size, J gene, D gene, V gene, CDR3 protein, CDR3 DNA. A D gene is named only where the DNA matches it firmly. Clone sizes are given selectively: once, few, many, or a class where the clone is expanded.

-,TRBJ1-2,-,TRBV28,CASSLSQPGVFF,TGTGCCAGCAGTTTATCGCAACCGGGGGTCTTCTTC
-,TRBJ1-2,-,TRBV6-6,CASSYRQGSNYGYTF,TGTGCCAGCAGTTACCGTCAGGGTAGTAACTATGGCTACACCTTC
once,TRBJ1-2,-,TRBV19,CASSRKGLGYTF,TGTGCCAGTAGCAGAAAGGGACTTGGCTACACCTTC
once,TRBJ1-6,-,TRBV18,CASSATLTPQGSPLHF,TGTGCCAGCTCAGCCACTTTGACACCGCAGGGTTCACCCCTCCACTTT
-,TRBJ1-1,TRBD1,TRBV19,CASSSINRGEAFF,TGTGCCAGTAGCTCCATCAACAGGGGTGAAGCTTTCTTT
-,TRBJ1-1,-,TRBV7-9,CASSATHAEAFF,TGTGCCAGCAGTGCAACTCACGCCGAGGCTTTCTTT
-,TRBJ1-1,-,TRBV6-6,CASSSRRETEAFF,TGTGCCAGCAGTTCCCGGAGAGAGACTGAAGCTTTCTTT
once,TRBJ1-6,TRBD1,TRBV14,CASSPQEGANSPLHF,TGTGCCAGCAGCCCTCAGGAGGGGGCAAATTCACCCCTCCACTTT
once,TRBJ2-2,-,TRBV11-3,CASSLSFIQGTGELFF,TGTGCCAGCAGCTTATCCTTCATACAGGGTACCGGGGAGCTGTTTTTT
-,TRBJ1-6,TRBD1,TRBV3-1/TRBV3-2,CASSPGQGGNNSPLHF,TGTGCCAGCAGCCCGGGACAGGGCGGAAATAATTCACCCCTCCACTTT
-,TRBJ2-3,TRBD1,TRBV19,CASSMTGTGGPDTQYF,TGTGCCAGTAGTATGACCGGGACAGGGGGCCCAGATACGCAGTATTTT
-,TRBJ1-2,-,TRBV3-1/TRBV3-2,CASSQRGPNYGYTF,TGTGCCAGCAGCCAGCGGGGGCCTAACTATGGCTACACCTTC
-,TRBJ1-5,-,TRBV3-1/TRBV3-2,CASSQTDGPQHF,TGTGCCAGCAGCCAGACAGATGGGCCCCAGCATTTT
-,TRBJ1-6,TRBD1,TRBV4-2,CASSQVPRYRGINSPLHF,TGTGCCAGCAGCCAAGTCCCCCGTTACAGGGGGATTAATTCACCCCTCCACTTT
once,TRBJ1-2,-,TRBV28,CASSFSGDGYTF,TGTGCCAGCAGTTTCTCAGGGGATGGCTACACCTTC
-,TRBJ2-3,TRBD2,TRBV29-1,CSVTGLAGSTDTQYF,TGCAGCGTTACGGGACTAGCGGGGTCCACAGATACGCAGTATTTT
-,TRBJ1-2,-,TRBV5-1,CASSLAGDLWGYTF,TGCGCCAGCAGCTTGGCCGGAGACCTTTGGGGCTACACCTTC
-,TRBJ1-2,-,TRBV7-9,CASSSGDPYGYTF,TGTGCCAGCAGCTCAGGGGATCCATATGGCTACACCTTC
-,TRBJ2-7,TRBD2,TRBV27,CASSLPSGGLTPYYEQYF,TGTGCCAGCAGTTTACCCAGCGGGGGACTGACCCCCTACTACGAGCAGTACTTC
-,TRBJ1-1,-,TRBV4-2,CASSQPGHMNTEAFF,TGTGCCAGCAGCCAACCGGGACACATGAACACTGAAGCTTTCTTT
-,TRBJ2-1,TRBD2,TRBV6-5,CASSYSGGASRNEQFF,TGTGCCAGCAGTTACAGCGGGGGGGCCTCTAGGAATGAGCAGTTCTTC
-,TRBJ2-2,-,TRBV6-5,CASSYGWGDNTGELFF,TGTGCCAGCAGTTACGGGTGGGGGGACAACACCGGGGAGCTGTTTTTT
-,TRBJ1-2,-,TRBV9,CASSVFAGDIGYTF,TGTGCCAGCAGCGTATTCGCAGGGGATATTGGCTACACCTTC
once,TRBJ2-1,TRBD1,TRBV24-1,CATSDPPGQGNNEQFF,TGTGCCACCAGTGACCCTCCGGGACAGGGGAACAATGAGCAGTTCTTC
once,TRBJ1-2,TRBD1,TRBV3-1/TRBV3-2,CASSQGQGARGYTF,TGTGCCAGCAGCCAAGGCCAGGGGGCCAGGGGCTACACCTTC
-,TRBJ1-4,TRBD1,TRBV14,CASSQVDRAGEKLFF,TGTGCCAGCAGCCAAGTGGACAGGGCAGGGGAAAAACTGTTTTTT
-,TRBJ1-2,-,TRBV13,CASSLRGPSGYTF,TGTGCCAGCAGCCTCAGGGGTCCCTCTGGCTACACCTTC
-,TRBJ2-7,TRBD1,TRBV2,CASSDRDSRGEQYF,TGTGCCAGCAGTGACCGGGACAGCAGGGGGGAGCAGTACTTC
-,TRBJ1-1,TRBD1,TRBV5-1,CASSARQGVNTEAFF,TGCGCCAGCAGTGCCAGACAGGGGGTGAACACTGAAGCTTTCTTT
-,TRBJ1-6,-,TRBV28,CASSRQGRSPLHF,TGTGCCAGCAGCCGTCAGGGGCGGTCACCCCTCCACTTT
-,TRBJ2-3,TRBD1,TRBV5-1,CASGAQGSTDTQYF,TGCGCCAGTGGGGCACAGGGGAGCACAGATACGCAGTATTTT
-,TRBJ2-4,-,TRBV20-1,CSASGGLAKNIQYF,TGCAGTGCTAGTGGCGGACTAGCCAAAAACATTCAGTACTTC
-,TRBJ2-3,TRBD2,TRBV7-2,CASSPFGLAGADTQYF,TGTGCCAGCAGCCCATTTGGCCTAGCGGGGGCAGATACGCAGTATTTT
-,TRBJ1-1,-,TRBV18,CASSPRAGVGTEAFF,TGTGCCAGCTCACCACGCGCAGGGGTAGGCACTGAAGCTTTCTTT
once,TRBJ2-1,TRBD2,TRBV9,CASSVVASGGSYNEQFF,TGTGCCAGCAGCGTAGTGGCTAGCGGGGGCTCCTACAATGAGCAGTTCTTC
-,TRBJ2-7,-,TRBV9,CASSPTSTGDYEQYF,TGTGCCAGCAGCCCGACAAGTACAGGTGACTACGAGCAGTACTTC
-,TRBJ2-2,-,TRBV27,CASTQYRSTGELFF,TGTGCCAGCACACAGTATCGTAGCACCGGGGAGCTGTTTTTT
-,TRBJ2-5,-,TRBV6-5,CASSSGFQETQYF,TGTGCCAGCAGCTCCGGGTTTCAAGAGACCCAGTACTTC
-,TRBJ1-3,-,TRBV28,CASSLLGGSGNTIYF,TGTGCCAGCAGTTTACTGGGGGGCTCTGGAAACACCATATATTTT
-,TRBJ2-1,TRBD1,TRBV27,CASSYKGQGGINEQFF,TGTGCCAGCAGTTATAAGGGACAGGGCGGAATCAATGAGCAGTTCTTC
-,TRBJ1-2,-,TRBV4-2,CASSPAGSSNYGYTF,TGTGCCAGCAGCCCAGCAGGCAGCTCGAACTATGGCTACACCTTC
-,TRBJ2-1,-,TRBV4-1,CASSQYGLAPNEQFF,TGCGCCAGCAGCCAATATGGTCTAGCGCCTAATGAGCAGTTCTTC
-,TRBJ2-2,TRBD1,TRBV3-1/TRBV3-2,CASSQLGQGWNTGELFF,TGTGCCAGCAGCCAGCTCGGACAGGGCTGGAACACCGGGGAGCTGTTTTTT
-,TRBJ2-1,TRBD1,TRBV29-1,CSLNRGYNEQFF,TGCAGCCTTAACAGGGGGTACAATGAGCAGTTCTTC
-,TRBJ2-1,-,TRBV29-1,CSHRGAVNEQFF,TGCAGCCACCGGGGGGCGGTCAATGAGCAGTTCTTC
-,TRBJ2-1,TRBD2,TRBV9,CASSVVSGGYNEQFF,TGTGCCAGCAGCGTAGTAAGCGGGGGCTACAATGAGCAGTTCTTC
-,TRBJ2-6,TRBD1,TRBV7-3,CASRQTGGAGANVLTF,TGTGCCAGCAGACAAACAGGGGGCGCTGGGGCCAACGTCCTGACTTTC
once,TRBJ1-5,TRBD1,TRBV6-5,CASSRTGVSQPQHF,TGTGCCAGCAGCCGGACAGGGGTGAGTCAGCCCCAGCATTTT
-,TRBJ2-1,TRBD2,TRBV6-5,CAAARGLAGYNEQFF,TGTGCGGCTGCTCGGGGACTAGCGGGGTACAATGAGCAGTTCTTC